The entry below gives a single T cell receptor (beta chain) sequence along with its context. Its antigen is undetermined. The data were taken from a study of CD8 T cells in ankylosing spondylitis. Study-wide results and caveats: Reactive arthritis synovial fluid and blood were previously reported to contain some motif variants. Ankylosing spondylitis blood seemed to carry a telltale TCR beta motif made of fewer than ten highly homologous variants. Disease-associated clones were reportedly significantly overrepresented in matched ankylosing spondylitis synovial fluid.

By quantitative 5'-RACE with molecular barcodes, the TCR beta libraries were made. TCRdb re-derived calls from the 5' RACE reads in MiXCR, one entry per CDR3 protein. The table shows fewer than 500,000 distinct CDR3 sequences, with about 22% occurring only once. From germline, CDR1 is SGHDT and CDR2 YYEEEE. Trimming left V 0 bases short and J 9 bases short, with 25 bases between. The length of the CDR3 is 18 residues. Input material: blood, either unsorted or a sorted T cell fraction (not recorded which). The receptor was isolated from a male donor with ankylosing spondylitis. The V gene is TRBV5-6, the J gene TRBJ2-1; a possible D gene is TRBD2 (6 bases). The CDR3 DNA follows: TGTGCCAGCAGCTTGGTGACAGCCCGACTAGAGTTTAGACGTGAGCAGTTCTTC. It encodes CASSLVTARLEFRREQFF.